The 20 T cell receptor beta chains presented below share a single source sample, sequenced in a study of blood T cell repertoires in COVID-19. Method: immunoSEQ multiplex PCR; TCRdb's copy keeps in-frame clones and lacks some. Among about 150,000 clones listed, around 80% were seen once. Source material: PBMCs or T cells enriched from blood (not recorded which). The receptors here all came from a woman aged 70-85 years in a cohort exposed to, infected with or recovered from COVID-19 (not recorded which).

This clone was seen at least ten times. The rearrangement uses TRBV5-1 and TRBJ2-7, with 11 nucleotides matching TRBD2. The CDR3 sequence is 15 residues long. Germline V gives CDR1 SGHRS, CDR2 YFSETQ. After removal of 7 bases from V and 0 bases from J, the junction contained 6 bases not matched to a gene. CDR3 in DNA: TGCGCCAGCCGACTAGCGGGACAGAGCTCCTACGAGCAGTACTTC. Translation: CASRLAGQSSYEQYF.

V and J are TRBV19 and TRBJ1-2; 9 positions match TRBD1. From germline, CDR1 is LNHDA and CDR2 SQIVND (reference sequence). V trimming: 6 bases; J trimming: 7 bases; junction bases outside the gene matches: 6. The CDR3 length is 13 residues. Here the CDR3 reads CASRVDRGTGYTF. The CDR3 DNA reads TGTGCCAGTAGGGTGGACAGGGGCACTGGCTACACCTTC.

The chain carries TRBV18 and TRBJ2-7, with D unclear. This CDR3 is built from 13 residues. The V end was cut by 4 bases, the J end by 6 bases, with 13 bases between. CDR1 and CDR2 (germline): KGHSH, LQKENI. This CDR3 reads CASSLDKRAEQYF. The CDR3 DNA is TGTGCCAGCTCACTTGACAAAAGAGCCGAGCAGTACTTC.

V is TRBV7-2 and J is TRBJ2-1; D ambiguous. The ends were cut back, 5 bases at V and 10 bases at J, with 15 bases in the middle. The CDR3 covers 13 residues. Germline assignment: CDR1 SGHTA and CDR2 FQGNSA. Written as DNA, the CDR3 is TGTGCCAGCAGCCCGCGGCGGCTTGGGGAGCAGTTCTTC. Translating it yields CASSPRRLGEQFF.

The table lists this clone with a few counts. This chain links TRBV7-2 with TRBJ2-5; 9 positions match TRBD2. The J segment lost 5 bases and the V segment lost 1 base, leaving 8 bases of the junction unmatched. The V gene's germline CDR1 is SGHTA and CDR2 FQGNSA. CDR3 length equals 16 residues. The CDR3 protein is CASSLGLREGFETQYF. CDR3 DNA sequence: TGTGCCAGCAGCTTAGGTTTGCGGGAGGGGTTCGAGACCCAGTACTTC.

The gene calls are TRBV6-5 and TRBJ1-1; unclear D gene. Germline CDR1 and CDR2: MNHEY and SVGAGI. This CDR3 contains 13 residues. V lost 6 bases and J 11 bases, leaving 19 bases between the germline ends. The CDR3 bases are TGTGCCAGCAGCCCAACGTGGGCGGGGAAGGCTTTCTTT. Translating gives CASSPTWAGKAFF.

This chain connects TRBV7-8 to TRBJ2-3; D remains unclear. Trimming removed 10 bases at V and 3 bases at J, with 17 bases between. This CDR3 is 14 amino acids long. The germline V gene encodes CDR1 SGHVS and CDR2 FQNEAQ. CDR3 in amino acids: CATTRARITDTQYF. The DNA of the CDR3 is TGTGCCACCACCCGGGCAAGAATAACAGATACGCAGTATTTT.

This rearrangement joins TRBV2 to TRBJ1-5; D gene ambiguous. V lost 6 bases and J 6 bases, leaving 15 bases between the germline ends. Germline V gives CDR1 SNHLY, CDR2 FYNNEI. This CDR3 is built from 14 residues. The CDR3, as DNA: TGTGCCAGCAGATTCGACACTGCCAGTCAGCCCCAGCATTTT. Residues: CASRFDTASQPQHF.

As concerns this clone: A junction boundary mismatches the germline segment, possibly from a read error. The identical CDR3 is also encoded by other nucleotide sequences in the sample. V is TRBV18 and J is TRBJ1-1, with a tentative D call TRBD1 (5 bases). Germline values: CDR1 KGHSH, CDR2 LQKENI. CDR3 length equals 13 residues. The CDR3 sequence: CASSPGQNTEAFF. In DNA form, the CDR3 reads TGTGCTAGCTCACCAGGGCAGAACACTGAAGCTTTCTTT.

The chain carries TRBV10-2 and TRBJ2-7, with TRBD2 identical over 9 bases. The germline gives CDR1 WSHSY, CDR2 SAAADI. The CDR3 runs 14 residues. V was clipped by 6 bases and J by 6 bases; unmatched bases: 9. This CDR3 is CASRPGGRGGEQYF. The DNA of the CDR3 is TGCGCCAGCAGGCCCGGCGGGAGGGGGGGCGAGCAGTACTTC.

In DNA form, the CDR3 reads TGCGCCAGCAGTCAATCCGGATCCCGACAGGGGAGAAATGAAAAACTGTTTTTT. This encodes CASSQSGSRQGRNEKLFF. J is TRBJ1-4 and V is TRBV23-1; TRBD1 matches 8 bases. TRBV23-1 is recorded as an ORF, its role being uncertain. The CDR3 sequence is 18 residues long. The J segment lost 5 bases and the V segment lost 0 bases, leaving 11 bases of the junction unmatched.

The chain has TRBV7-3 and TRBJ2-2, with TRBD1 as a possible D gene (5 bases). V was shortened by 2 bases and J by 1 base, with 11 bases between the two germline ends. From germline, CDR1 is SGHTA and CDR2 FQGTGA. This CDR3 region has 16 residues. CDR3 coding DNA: TGTGCCAGCAGCTTACGACAGATACAGAACACCGGGGAGCTGTTTTTT. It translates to CASSLRQIQNTGELFF.

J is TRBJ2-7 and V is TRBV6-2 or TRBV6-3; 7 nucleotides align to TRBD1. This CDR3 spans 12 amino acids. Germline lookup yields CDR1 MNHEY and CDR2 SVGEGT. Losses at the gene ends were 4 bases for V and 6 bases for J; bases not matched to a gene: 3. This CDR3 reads CASSFRGSEQYF. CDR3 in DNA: TGTGCCAGCAGTTTCAGGGGGAGCGAGCAGTACTTC.

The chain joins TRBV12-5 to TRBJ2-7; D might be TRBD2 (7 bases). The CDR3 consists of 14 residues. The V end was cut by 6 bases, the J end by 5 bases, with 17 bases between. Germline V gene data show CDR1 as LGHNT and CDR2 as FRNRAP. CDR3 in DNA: TGTGCTAGTGGCCGCGGGGGCGGGACTCACGAGCAGTACTTC. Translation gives CASGRGGGTHEQYF.

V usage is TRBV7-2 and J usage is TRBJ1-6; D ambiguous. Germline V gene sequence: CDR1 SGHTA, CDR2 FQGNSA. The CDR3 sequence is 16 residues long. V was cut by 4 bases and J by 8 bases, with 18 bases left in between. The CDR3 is CASSSDPPGLYSPLHF. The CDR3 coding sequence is TGTGCCAGCAGCTCAGACCCCCCGGGGTTGTATTCACCCCTCCACTTT.

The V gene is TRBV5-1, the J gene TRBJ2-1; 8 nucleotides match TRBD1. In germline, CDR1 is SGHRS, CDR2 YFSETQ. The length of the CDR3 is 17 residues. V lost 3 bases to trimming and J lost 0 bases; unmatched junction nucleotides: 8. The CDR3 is CASSWPTGVISYNEQFF. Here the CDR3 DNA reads TGCGCCAGCAGCTGGCCGACAGGGGTCATCTCCTACAATGAGCAGTTCTTC.

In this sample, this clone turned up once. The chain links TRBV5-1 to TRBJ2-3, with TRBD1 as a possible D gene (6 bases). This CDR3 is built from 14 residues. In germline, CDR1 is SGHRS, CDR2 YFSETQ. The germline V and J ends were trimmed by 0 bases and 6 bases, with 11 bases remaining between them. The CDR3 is CASSLGTARDTQYF. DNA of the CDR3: TGCGCCAGCAGCTTGGGGACAGCGAGGGATACGCAGTATTTT.

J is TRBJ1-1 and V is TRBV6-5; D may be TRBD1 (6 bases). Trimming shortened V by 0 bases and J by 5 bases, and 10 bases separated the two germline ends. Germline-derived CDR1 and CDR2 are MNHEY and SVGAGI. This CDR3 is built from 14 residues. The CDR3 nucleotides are TGTGCCAGCAGTTACTCGCAGGGGACAACTGAAGCTTTCTTT. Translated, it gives CASSYSQGTTEAFF.

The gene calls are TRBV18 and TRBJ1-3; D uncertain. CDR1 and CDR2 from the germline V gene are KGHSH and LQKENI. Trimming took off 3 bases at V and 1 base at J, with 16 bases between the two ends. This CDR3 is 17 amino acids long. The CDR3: CASSPSYLQQSGNTIYF. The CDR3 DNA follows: TGTGCCAGCTCACCTTCCTACTTACAGCAATCTGGAAACACCATATATTTT.

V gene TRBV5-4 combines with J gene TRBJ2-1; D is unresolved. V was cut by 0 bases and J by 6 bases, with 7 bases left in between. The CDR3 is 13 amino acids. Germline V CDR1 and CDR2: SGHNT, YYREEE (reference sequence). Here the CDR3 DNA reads TGTGCCAGCAGCTTGGCGGTCGGCAATGAGCAGTTCTTC. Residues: CASSLAVGNEQFF.